A selection of T cell receptor beta chains follows, all from one sample in a study of blood T cell repertoires in COVID-19. Libraries were prepared by immunoSEQ multiplex PCR; TCRdb keeps only in-frame clonotypes and omits some of them. The table records 200,000 to 300,000 clones, 89% of them present only once. Sequenced sample: PBMCs or T cells enriched from blood (not recorded which). These TCRs come from a woman younger than 45 with acute COVID-19. CDR3s include the opening cysteine and the closing phenylalanine or tryptophan. The order of the fields is V gene, D gene, J gene, clone size, CDR3 protein, CDR3 DNA. The D gene is left open where the match is weak. Only some rows state a clone size, as once, few, many or a class for expanded clones.

TRBV24-1	TRBD2	TRBJ2-5	NA	CATSDLGLAGGTYQETQYF	TGTGCCACCAGTGATTTGGGACTAGCGGGGGGGACGTACCAAGAGACCCAGTACTTC
TRBV6-5	TRBD1	TRBJ1-5	NA	CASRATGFGQPQHF	TGTGCCAGCAGAGCGACAGGGTTTGGGCAGCCCCAGCATTTT
TRBV18	NA	TRBJ1-2	NA	CASSPSTGDGYTF	TGTGCCAGCTCACCTTCGACTGGAGATGGCTACACCTTC
TRBV10-3	TRBD1	TRBJ2-3	NA	CAISTDRGGTDTQYF	TGTGCCATCAGTACCGACAGGGGTGGCACAGATACGCAGTATTTT
TRBV11-1	TRBD1	TRBJ2-7	NA	CASSPTLQGMGQYF	TGTGCCAGCAGCCCGACCCTACAGGGGATGGGGCAGTACTTC
TRBV25-1	NA	TRBJ2-4	few	CASSEGGLAKNIQYF	TGTGCCAGCAGTGAAGGGGGCCTAGCCAAAAACATTCAGTACTTC
TRBV7-9	NA	TRBJ1-1	NA	CATTQGLNTEAFF	TGTGCGACCACGCAGGGGCTGAACACTGAAGCTTTCTTT
TRBV4-1	NA	TRBJ1-4	once	CASSQLTLEVVREKLFF	TGCGCCAGCAGCCAACTGACCCTGGAGGTGGTGAGGGAAAAACTGTTTTTT
TRBV5-1	NA	TRBJ2-7	NA	CASSLAPGAYEQYF	TGCGCCAGCAGCTTGGCACCGGGGGCCTACGAGCAGTACTTC
TRBV5-1	NA	TRBJ2-3	NA	CASSFMPGTTDTQYF	TGCGCCAGCAGCTTTATGCCAGGGACAACAGATACGCAGTATTTT
TRBV5-5	NA	TRBJ1-3	NA	CASDPKWEGKSGNTIYF	TGTGCCAGCGATCCCAAATGGGAGGGGAAATCTGGAAACACCATATATTTT
TRBV6-2/TRBV6-3	NA	TRBJ2-2	NA	CASSYSGGDTGELFF	TGTGCCAGCAGTTACTCAGGGGGGGACACCGGGGAGCTGTTTTTT
TRBV3-1/TRBV3-2	NA	TRBJ1-4	NA	CASRSTEFNEKLFF	TGTGCCAGCAGGTCGACAGAGTTTAATGAAAAACTGTTTTTT
TRBV12-3/TRBV12-4	NA	TRBJ2-3	NA	CASSPGSDTQYF	TGTGCCAGCAGCCCAGGGTCAGATACGCAGTATTTT
TRBV27	TRBD1	TRBJ1-2	NA	CASSSDRGNGYTF	TGTGCCAGCAGTTCCGACAGGGGAAATGGCTACACCTTC
TRBV7-8	NA	TRBJ2-3	NA	CASTPAGIMDTQYF	TGTGCCAGCACCCCGGCAGGAATAATGGATACGCAGTATTTT
TRBV7-9	TRBD2	TRBJ2-2	NA	CASSSGLAGAPVGELFF	TGTGCCAGCAGCTCGGGACTAGCGGGGGCCCCGGTGGGGGAGCTGTTTTTT
TRBV6-2/TRBV6-3	NA	TRBJ2-3	NA	CASSWRTADTQYF	TGTGCCAGCAGTTGGAGGACGGCAGATACGCAGTATTTT
TRBV18	NA	TRBJ2-2	once	CASSPELAANTGELFF	TGTGCCAGCTCCCCTGAACTAGCCGCGAACACCGGGGAGCTGTTTTTT
TRBV7-6	TRBD1	TRBJ1-1	NA	CASSPRTGGNTEAFF	TGTGCCAGCAGCCCCCGGACAGGTGGGAACACTGAAGCTTTCTTT
TRBV30	NA	TRBJ2-3	NA	CAWSRSDTQYF	TGTGCCTGGAGTAGGAGTGATACGCAGTATTTT
TRBV6-5	NA	TRBJ1-2	once	CASRSSGSGNYGYTF	TGTGCCAGCAGGAGCTCGGGGAGCGGTAACTATGGCTACACCTTC
TRBV4-1	TRBD2	TRBJ2-7	NA	CTSSQMTSGGAREQYF	TGCACCAGCAGCCAAATGACTAGCGGGGGGGCCCGCGAGCAGTACTTC
TRBV30	TRBD1	TRBJ1-5	NA	CACETGGLGQPQHF	TGTGCCTGCGAGACAGGGGGCTTAGGTCAGCCCCAGCATTTT
TRBV7-8	NA	TRBJ2-1	NA	CASSPERASDYNEQFF	TGTGCCAGCAGCCCCGAGCGGGCGAGTGACTACAATGAGCAGTTCTTC
TRBV30	NA	TRBJ1-5	NA	CAWSVGAVNQPQHF	TGTGCCTGGAGTGTAGGGGCAGTCAATCAGCCCCAGCATTTT
TRBV7-9	NA	TRBJ2-5	NA	CASSLAWSGWETQYF	TGTGCCAGCAGCTTAGCGTGGTCAGGGTGGGAGACCCAGTACTTC
TRBV11-3	NA	TRBJ1-1	NA	CASSPGGTEAFF	TGTGCCAGCAGCCCGGGAGGCACTGAAGCTTTCTTT
TRBV3-1/TRBV3-2	TRBD1	TRBJ1-6	NA	CASTTGQLNSPLHF	TGTGCCAGCACCACGGGACAGCTGAATTCACCCCTCCACTTT
TRBV4-1	TRBD2	TRBJ2-7	NA	CASSQERLAGAYEQYF	TGCGCCAGCAGCCAGGAAAGACTAGCGGGGGCGTACGAGCAGTACTTC
TRBV30	NA	TRBJ2-7	NA	CAWGGAEREQYF	TGTGCCTGGGGGGGGGCGGAACGGGAGCAGTACTTC
TRBV6-1	TRBD2	TRBJ2-3	once	CASSDHKGLAGFTDTQYF	TGTGCCAGCAGTGACCATAAAGGCCTAGCGGGGTTCACAGATACGCAGTATTTT
TRBV30	NA	TRBJ1-5	NA	CAWSLREGSNQPQHF	TGTGCCTGGAGTCTACGGGAAGGGAGCAATCAGCCCCAGCATTTT
TRBV11-2	NA	TRBJ1-5	NA	CASSPDFSQPQHF	TGTGCCAGCAGCCCGGACTTTTCTCAGCCCCAGCATTTT
TRBV2	NA	TRBJ1-2	NA	CASTEPGTRGGYTF	TGTGCCAGCACCGAACCCGGGACTCGGGGCGGCTACACCTTC
TRBV5-1	TRBD1	TRBJ2-7	NA	CASSLGQGTLYFSYEQYF	TGCGCCAGCAGCTTAGGACAGGGAACCCTCTACTTCTCCTACGAGCAGTACTTC
TRBV6-1	NA	TRBJ1-2	NA	CASSENQGISGYTF	TGTGCCAGCAGTGAAAACCAGGGGATTAGTGGCTACACCTTC
TRBV2	NA	TRBJ2-2	NA	CASSWDTYTGELFF	TGTGCCAGCAGTTGGGACACTTACACCGGGGAGCTGTTTTTT
TRBV9	NA	TRBJ2-5	NA	CASSVAGHGETQYF	TGTGCCAGCAGCGTAGCGGGACATGGGGAGACCCAGTACTTC
TRBV24-1	TRBD2	TRBJ2-2	NA	CATSDPGGYGELFF	TGTGCCACCAGTGACCCGGGGGGTTACGGGGAGCTGTTTTTT
TRBV28	NA	TRBJ2-3	few	CASTTGISTDTQYF	TGTGCCAGCACCACGGGGATAAGCACAGATACGCAGTATTTT
TRBV5-1	NA	TRBJ2-7	NA	CASSLDGAGSEQYF	TGCGCCAGCAGCTTGGATGGCGCGGGGAGCGAGCAGTACTTC
TRBV2	TRBD1	TRBJ1-1	NA	CASRDRDMNTEAFF	TGTGCCAGCAGGGACAGGGATATGAACACTGAAGCTTTCTTT
TRBV4-1	TRBD2	TRBJ2-3	NA	CASSQEPAGGGWTDTQYF	TGCGCCAGCAGCCAAGAGCCCGCGGGCGGGGGGTGGACAGATACGCAGTATTTT
TRBV30	NA	TRBJ2-7	NA	CAWSLQVGEQYF	TGTGCCTGGAGTTTACAGGTTGGCGAGCAGTACTTC
TRBV6-5	TRBD1	TRBJ1-2	NA	CASRSAGGYYGYTF	TGTGCCAGCCGAAGCGCAGGGGGCTACTATGGCTACACCTTC
TRBV5-4	NA	TRBJ2-3	NA	CASSLGGRGRLSTDTQYF	TGTGCCAGCAGCTTGGGAGGCCGTGGGAGGTTAAGCACAGATACGCAGTATTTT
TRBV11-3	TRBD2	TRBJ2-1	NA	CASSLGAGSGGSYNEQFF	TGTGCCAGCAGCTTAGGGGCGGGTAGCGGGGGCTCCTACAATGAGCAGTTCTTC
TRBV29-1	TRBD1	TRBJ1-1	NA	CSARTGGEWVTEAFF	TGCAGCGCACGGACAGGGGGCGAATGGGTTACTGAAGCTTTCTTT
TRBV5-1	NA	TRBJ1-5	once	CASSFGGNQPQHF	TGCGCCAGCAGCTTCGGGGGCAATCAGCCCCAGCATTTT
TRBV5-8	TRBD1	TRBJ1-5	NA	CASSLGTGVDQPQHF	TGTGCCAGCAGCTTGGGGACAGGGGTGGATCAGCCCCAGCATTTT
TRBV28	TRBD1	TRBJ1-1	once	CASSLRTGGEAFF	TGTGCCAGCAGTTTAAGGACAGGAGGGGAAGCTTTCTTT
TRBV3-1/TRBV3-2	NA	TRBJ2-5	NA	CASSFLAVQETQYF	TGTGCCAGCAGCTTCCTAGCCGTACAAGAGACCCAGTACTTC
TRBV19	TRBD1	TRBJ2-7	few	CASSIGQGIREQYF	TGTGCCAGTAGTATAGGACAGGGTATTCGCGAGCAGTACTTC
TRBV10-2	NA	TRBJ1-5	few	CASSVSGYNQPQHF	TGCGCCAGCAGTGTTTCAGGGTACAATCAGCCCCAGCATTTT
TRBV19	TRBD2	TRBJ2-5	NA	CASSIDRGGVRETQYF	TGTGCCAGTAGTATAGACCGCGGGGGGGTCCGAGAGACCCAGTACTTC
TRBV19	NA	TRBJ2-7	NA	CASSMRGGSDEQYF	TGTGCCAGTAGTATGAGAGGGGGATCGGACGAGCAGTACTTC
TRBV7-3	NA	TRBJ2-1	once	CASSFAAYNEQFF	TGTGCCAGCAGCTTTGCCGCGTACAATGAGCAGTTCTTC
TRBV7-9	TRBD1	TRBJ2-5	NA	CASSFGQGETQYF	TGTGCCAGCAGCTTCGGACAGGGGGAGACCCAGTACTTC